A selection of T cell receptor beta chains follows, all from one sample in a study of blood T cell repertoires in COVID-19. Here immunoSEQ multiplex PCR was the method, and the copy in TCRdb shows in-frame clones only, minus some. The data contain 200,000 to 300,000 clones, 87% of them seen just once; the ten biggest clones take up about 2.5%. The sequencing input was peripheral blood. Every receptor here comes from a woman between 50 and 59 years old with acute or convalescent COVID-19. CDR3s include the opening cysteine and the closing phenylalanine or tryptophan. A D gene is named only where the DNA matches it firmly. Not all rows give a size; the values are once, few, many and, for expanded clones, a class.

j_call | v_call | d_call | clone_size | cdr3_nt | cdr3_aa
TRBJ2-7 | TRBV24-1 | TRBD1 | . | TGTGCCACCAGTGATTCTTGGGGGACAGGTTTGAACTTCGACGAGCAGTACTTC | CATSDSWGTGLNFDEQYF
TRBJ1-1 | TRBV2 | . | . | TGTGCCAGCAGTGATGACAGACCTGAAGCTTTCTTT | CASSDDRPEAFF
TRBJ2-2 | TRBV2 | . | . | TGTGCCAGCATACCCAGCGAAAACACCGGGGAGCTGTTTTTT | CASIPSENTGELFF
TRBJ2-4 | TRBV6-2/TRBV6-3 | . | . | TGTGCCAGCAGTTACATTGGCCGGGAAAACATTCAGTACTTC | CASSYIGRENIQYF
TRBJ2-5 | TRBV7-2 | . | . | TGTGCCAGCAGCTTAGTGAGAGAGACCCAGTACTTC | CASSLVRETQYF
TRBJ1-5 | TRBV5-5 | TRBD1 | . | TGTGCCAGCAGCTTGACCCGGGACAGAAGTTTCCAAATGCCCCAGCATTTT | CASSLTRDRSFQMPQHF
TRBJ1-2 | TRBV20-1 | . | . | TGCAGTGCTAGTATACAGGGTCGATATGGCTACACCTTC | CSASIQGRYGYTF
TRBJ2-7 | TRBV9 | . | . | TGTGCCAGCAGCTATCAGGGGAGACGGCTCGAGCAGTACTTC | CASSYQGRRLEQYF
TRBJ2-2 | TRBV7-6 | TRBD2 | many | TGTGCCAGCAGCTTTCCTAGCGGGAGCGTGAATACCGGGGAGCTGTTTTTT | CASSFPSGSVNTGELFF
TRBJ1-1 | TRBV7-9 | . | . | TGTGCCAGCAGCTTACTGGGGCCCATTGAAGCTTTCTTT | CASSLLGPIEAFF
TRBJ2-5 | TRBV4-1 | TRBD2 | . | TGCGCCAGCAGCCAACGTCCGGGACTAGCGGGAGGGCCTGAAGAGACCCAGTACTTC | CASSQRPGLAGGPEETQYF
TRBJ1-2 | TRBV5-4 | TRBD1 | . | TGTGCCAGCAGCTTATACCGGGACAGGGTTATAAATGGCTACACCTTC | CASSLYRDRVINGYTF
TRBJ2-5 | TRBV5-1 | . | . | TGCGCCAGCAGCTTGACAGGGAGCGAGTGGGAGACCCAGTACTTC | CASSLTGSEWETQYF
TRBJ2-7 | TRBV11-3 | . | . | TGTGCCAGCAGCCCCCACGGGAGTTTCTACGAGCAGTACTTC | CASSPHGSFYEQYF
TRBJ1-6 | TRBV15 | TRBD1 | once | TGTGCCACCAGCAGAGATCGGAGGGGGCGCTTAAGTAATTCACCCCTCCACTTT | CATSRDRRGRLSNSPLHF
TRBJ1-2 | TRBV25-1 | TRBD1 | . | TGTGCCAGCAGTGCCGGGACAGCCTATGGCTACACCTTC | CASSAGTAYGYTF
TRBJ2-5 | TRBV28 | . | . | TGTGCCAGCAGTTCCCCCCCGGAGGACTCGGACGAGACCCAGTACTTC | CASSSPPEDSDETQYF
TRBJ1-1 | TRBV7-8 | . | . | TGTGCCAGCAGCTTAGACGCCGGAGTAGTAACTGAAGCTTTCTTT | CASSLDAGVVTEAFF
TRBJ1-1 | TRBV5-1 | TRBD1 | . | TGCGCCAGCAGCCCTTACCAGACAGGGAAGGAGGACTCCACTGAAGCTTTCTTT | CASSPYQTGKEDSTEAFF
TRBJ2-5 | TRBV19 | TRBD1 | . | TGTGCCAGTAGTATAGGACAGGGGGCGCATGAGACCCAGTACTTC | CASSIGQGAHETQYF
TRBJ2-1 | TRBV5-1 | TRBD1 | . | TGCGCCAGCAGCTACTCGGGACAGAGCTCCTACAATGAGCAGTTCTTC | CASSYSGQSSYNEQFF
TRBJ2-7 | TRBV7-3 | . | . | TGTGCCAGCAGCTTAACGGGAGGTTCCCGGAGATCCGAGCAGTACTTC | CASSLTGGSRRSEQYF
TRBJ2-3 | TRBV28 | . | . | TGTGCCAGCAGTTTGTCACAGAGCACAGATACGCAGTATTTT | CASSLSQSTDTQYF
TRBJ1-5 | TRBV18 | . | . | TGTGCCAGCTCACCAGCGGGGAATCAGCCCCAGCATTTT | CASSPAGNQPQHF
TRBJ1-2 | TRBV9 | . | . | TGTGCCAGCAGCGGGCTCGGACAGTTATACTATGGCTACACCTTC | CASSGLGQLYYGYTF
TRBJ1-5 | TRBV6-2/TRBV6-3 | . | . | TGTGCCAGCAGTTCCTTATCGACAGCAGATCAGCCCCAGCATTTT | CASSSLSTADQPQHF
TRBJ2-5 | TRBV3-1/TRBV3-2 | . | . | TGTGCCAGCAGCCAAGTGGGGGCAGGGGTACGGGAGACCCAGTACTTC | CASSQVGAGVRETQYF
TRBJ1-5 | TRBV5-1 | . | few | TGCGCCAGCAGCTTGGAGGCCGGGGAGGGTCAGCCCCAGCATTTT | CASSLEAGEGQPQHF
TRBJ1-1 | TRBV19 | . | . | TGTGCCAGTGCGGACACCTCGAACACTGAAGCTTTCTTT | CASADTSNTEAFF
TRBJ1-3 | TRBV9 | . | . | TGTGCCAGCGGGGAGCTGGATTTGTCTGGAAACACCATATATTTT | CASGELDLSGNTIYF
TRBJ1-3 | TRBV18 | TRBD1 | . | TGTGCCAGCTCACCCGGGACAGGAGCTGGAAACACCATATATTTT | CASSPGTGAGNTIYF